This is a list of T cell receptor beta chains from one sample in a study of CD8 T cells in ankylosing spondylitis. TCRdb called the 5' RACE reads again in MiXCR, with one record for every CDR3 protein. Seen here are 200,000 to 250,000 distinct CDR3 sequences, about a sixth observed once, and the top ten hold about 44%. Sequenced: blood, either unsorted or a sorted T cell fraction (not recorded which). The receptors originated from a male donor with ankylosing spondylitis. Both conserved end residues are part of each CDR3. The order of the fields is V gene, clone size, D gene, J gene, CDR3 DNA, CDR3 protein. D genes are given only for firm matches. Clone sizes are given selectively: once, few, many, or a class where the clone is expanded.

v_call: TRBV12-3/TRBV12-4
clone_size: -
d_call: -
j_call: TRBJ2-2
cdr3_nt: TGTGCCAGCAGTTTGGGGGGTCCCGGCCGGGAGCTGTTTTTT
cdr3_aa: CASSLGGPGRELFF

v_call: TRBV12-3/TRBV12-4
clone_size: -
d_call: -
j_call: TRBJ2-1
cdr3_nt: TGTGCCAGCACCAGCAAACCCCTTTACAATGAGCAGTTCTTC
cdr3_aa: CASTSKPLYNEQFF

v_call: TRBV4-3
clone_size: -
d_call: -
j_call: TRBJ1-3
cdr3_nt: TGCGCCAGCAGCCTAGACAGGAGCTCTGGAAACACCATATATTTT
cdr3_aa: CASSLDRSSGNTIYF

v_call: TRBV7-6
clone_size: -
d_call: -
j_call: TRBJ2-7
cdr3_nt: TGTGCCAGCAGCCCAAGCCTAGGACCCTACGAGCAGTACTTC
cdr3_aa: CASSPSLGPYEQYF

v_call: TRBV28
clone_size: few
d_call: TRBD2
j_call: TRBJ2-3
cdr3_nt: TGTGCCAGCAGGTTAGCGGGACCCACAGATACGCAGTATTTT
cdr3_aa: CASRLAGPTDTQYF

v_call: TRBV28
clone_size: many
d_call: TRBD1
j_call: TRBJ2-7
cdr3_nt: TGTGCCAGCAGTGACAGGGACTCCTACGAGCAGTACTTC
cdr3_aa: CASSDRDSYEQYF

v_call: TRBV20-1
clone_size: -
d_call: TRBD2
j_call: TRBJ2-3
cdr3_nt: TGCAGTGCTAGAATTGGGGGGGGCACAGATACGCAGTATTTT
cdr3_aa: CSARIGGGTDTQYF

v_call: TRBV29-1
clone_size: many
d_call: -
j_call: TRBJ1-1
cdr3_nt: TGCAGCGCCGAGGGAGGATTGAGCACTGAAGCTTTCTTT
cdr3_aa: CSAEGGLSTEAFF

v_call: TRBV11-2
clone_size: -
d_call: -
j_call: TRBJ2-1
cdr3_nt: TGTGCCAGCAGCCCCCGACATCATGAGCAGTTCTTC
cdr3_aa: CASSPRHHEQFF

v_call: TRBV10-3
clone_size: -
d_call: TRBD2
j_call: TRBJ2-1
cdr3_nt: TGTGCCATCAGTGACCAGCGGGAGTCCCACAATGAGCAGTTCTTC
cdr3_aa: CAISDQRESHNEQFF

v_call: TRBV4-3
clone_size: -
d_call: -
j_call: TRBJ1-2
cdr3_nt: TGCGCCAGCAGCCAAGATCGGGGGAGCTATGGCTACACCTTC
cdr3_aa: CASSQDRGSYGYTF

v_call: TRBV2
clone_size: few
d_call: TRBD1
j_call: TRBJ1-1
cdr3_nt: TGTGCCAGCAGTGAAGCGTGGACAGGGGGCCCCAACACTGAAGCTTTCTTT
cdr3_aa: CASSEAWTGGPNTEAFF

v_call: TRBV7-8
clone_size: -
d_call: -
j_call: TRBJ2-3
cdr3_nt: TGTGCCAGCAGAGACAGCTCAGGGACAGATACGCAGTATTTT
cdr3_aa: CASRDSSGTDTQYF

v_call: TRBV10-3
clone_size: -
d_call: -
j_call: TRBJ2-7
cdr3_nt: TGTGCCATCAGTGAGTCCGGGGCCATCAGCCCCTACGAGCAGTACTTC
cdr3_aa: CAISESGAISPYEQYF

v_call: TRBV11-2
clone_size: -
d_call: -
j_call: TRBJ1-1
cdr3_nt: TGTGCCAGCGGCCTGGGGGTCCGGGAGTGGAACACTGAAGCTTTCTTT
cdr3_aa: CASGLGVREWNTEAFF

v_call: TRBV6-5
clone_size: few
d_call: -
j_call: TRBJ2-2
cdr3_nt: TGTGCCAGCAGTTCGGACCTTCCGAACACCGGGGAGCTGTTTTTT
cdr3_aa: CASSSDLPNTGELFF